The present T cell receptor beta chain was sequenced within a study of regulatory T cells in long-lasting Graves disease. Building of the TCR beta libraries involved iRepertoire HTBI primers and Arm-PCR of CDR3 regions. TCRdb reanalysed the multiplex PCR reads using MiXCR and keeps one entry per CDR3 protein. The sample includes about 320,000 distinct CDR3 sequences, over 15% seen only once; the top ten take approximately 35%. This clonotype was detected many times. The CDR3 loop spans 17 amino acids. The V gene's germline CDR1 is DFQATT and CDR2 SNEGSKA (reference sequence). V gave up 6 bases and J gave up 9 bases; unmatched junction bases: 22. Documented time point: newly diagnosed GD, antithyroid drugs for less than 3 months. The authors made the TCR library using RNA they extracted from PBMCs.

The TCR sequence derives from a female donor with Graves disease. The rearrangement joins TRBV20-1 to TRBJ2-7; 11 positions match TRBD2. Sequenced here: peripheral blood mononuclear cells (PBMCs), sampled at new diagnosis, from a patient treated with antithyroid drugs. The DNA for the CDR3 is TGCAGTGCGGAAGCGGGACTAGCGGAGTACCTACGAGGTGTGCAGTACTTC. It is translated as CSAEAGLAEYLRGVQYF.